This TCR beta chain was profiled in a study of cytomegalovirus exposure and HLA in healthy donors. For the study at large: A preliminary data release comprised 91 million or so unique TCRs obtained from HLA-typed donors. Overall study results and limits: A later analysis appeared to link common viral pathogens to several of the most significant clusters.

The PCR employed 60 Vbeta primers together with 13 Jbeta primers. Authors' methods: A later analysis tallied about 80 million unique TCR beta chains, around 12 million of them shared. TCRdb's copy holds only in-frame clones and misses some; the assay was immunoSEQ multiplex PCR. The V and J calls and clone size come from that table; D and trimming were worked out from the DNA. Its table lists about 130,000 clones. Each donor's status was that of a healthy bone marrow donor. As concerns this clone: Antigen specificity is unknown.

Sequenced: PBMCs. This clonotype was obtained from a woman between 35 and 50 years old in good health and CMV-seropositive.

Written as DNA, the CDR3 is TGTGCCAGCTCCGTGGAGGGGAGCACAGATACGCAGTATTTT. Its translation: CASSVEGSTDTQYF. This chain uses TRBV9 with TRBJ2-3; D is possibly TRBD2 (6 bases). V lost 7 bases to trimming and J lost 0 bases, with 12 bases between them. The germline CDR1 and CDR2 sequences are SGDLS and YYNGEE. This CDR3 is built from 14 residues. Combining the CDR3 with reference TRBV9 and TRBJ2-3 gives the whole variable domain DSGVTQTPKHLITATGQRVTLRCSPRSGDLSVYWYQQSLDQGLQFLIQYYNGEERAKGNILERFSAQQFPDLHSELNLSSLELGDSALYFCASSVEGSTDTQYFGPGTRLTVL.